Described below is a single TCR beta chain sequence and its context. This sample was included in a study of blood T cell repertoires in COVID-19. The wider study: The origin of the acute and convalescent COVID-19 samples was the United States, Italy and Spain. T cells, B-cell-depleted T cells, or PBMCs supplied cDNA or gDNA.

CDR3 length: 17 amino acids. Looked up from germline, CDR1 is MDHEN and CDR2 is SYDVKM. Trimming removed 5 bases at V and 1 base at J, with 20 bases between. Authors' methods: Amplification of reference gene primers provided the estimated nucleated cell counts. Assay used: immunoSEQ multiplex PCR; TCRdb lists only in-frame clones, some missing. The DNA gave D and trimming, while V, J and clone size come from that table. This table holds 75,000 to 95,000 clones, 80% to 90% found once. The V call is TRBV28, the J call TRBJ1-1, with D possibly TRBD1 on 5 matching bases. Material: peripheral blood. This sequence originates from a human donor in a cohort sampled during active COVID-19. DNA of the CDR3: TGTGCCAGCAGTCGACCGCTCGGGGGGACGACGAACACTGAAGCTTTCTTT. Translating gives CASSRPLGGTTNTEAFF.